A selection of T cell receptor beta chains follows, all from one sample in a study of blood T cell repertoires in COVID-19. The protocol was immunoSEQ multiplex PCR, while the TCRdb copy is restricted to in-frame clones and leaves out a portion. The data show 200,000 to 250,000 clones, less than 90% seen once. The sample comprised peripheral blood. These TCRs come from a woman aged 60-75 years who had recovered from COVID-19. The CDR3 runs from the conserved cysteine through the conserved F or W. D genes are given only for firm matches. Clone size appears in some rows only: once, few, many, or a class for an expanded clone.

cdr3_length,d_call,j_call,clone_size,v_call,cdr3_nt,cdr3_aa
14,NA,TRBJ2-2,NA,TRBV19,TGTGCCAGTAGTATGGACTATATCACCGGGGAGCTGTTTTTT,CASSMDYITGELFF
14,TRBD1,TRBJ1-6,NA,TRBV4-3,TGCGCCAGCAGCCGAACAGGGGGCGTCTCACCCCTCCACTTT,CASSRTGGVSPLHF
14,NA,TRBJ2-1,NA,TRBV5-1,TGCGCCAGCAGCTCCGCCCGCGGTTGGAATGAGCAGTTCTTC,CASSSARGWNEQFF
18,NA,TRBJ2-2,many,TRBV19,TGTGCCAGTAGTAACACCCTCCGACAGGATGCGAACACCGGGGAGCTGTTTTTT,CASSNTLRQDANTGELFF
13,NA,TRBJ1-1,NA,TRBV7-9,TGTGCCAGCCAGAGGGGACAGAACACTGAAGCTTTCTTT,CASQRGQNTEAFF
17,TRBD2,TRBJ2-1,NA,TRBV14,TGTGCCAGCAGCCATCTCGGACTAGCGGGGGCCGACAATGAGCAGTTCTTC,CASSHLGLAGADNEQFF
14,NA,TRBJ1-1,NA,TRBV30,TGTGCCTGGAGTGTACCGAGACAGAACACTGAAGCTTTCTTT,CAWSVPRQNTEAFF
14,NA,TRBJ1-4,NA,TRBV7-2,TGTGCCAGCAGCCCTGACAGGTCAGGCCGCGGACTGTTTTTT,CASSPDRSGRGLFF
16,NA,TRBJ2-2,NA,TRBV5-6,TGTGCCAGCAGCACCAGGTCAGGGGTTCACGCCGGGGAGCTGTTTTTT,CASSTRSGVHAGELFF
15,NA,TRBJ1-2,NA,TRBV7-2,TGTGCCAGCAGCTCCCGTACAATTAATAACTATGGCTACACCTTC,CASSSRTINNYGYTF
14,TRBD2,TRBJ2-5,few,TRBV2,TGTGCCAGCAGTGTGGGGCCGGGGGGAGAGACCCAGTACTTC,CASSVGPGGETQYF
14,NA,TRBJ2-3,NA,TRBV7-2,TGTGCCAGCAGCTTTAGGCTAGACGCCTATACGCAGTATTTT,CASSFRLDAYTQYF
13,NA,TRBJ1-3,NA,TRBV5-1,TGCGCCAGCAGCTTGGAACAGGGAAACACCATATATTTT,CASSLEQGNTIYF
18,TRBD1,TRBJ2-1,NA,TRBV15,TGTGCCACCAGCAGAGACCTTAGGGCACAGGGGCTCCACAATGAGCAGTTCTTC,CATSRDLRAQGLHNEQFF
11,NA,TRBJ1-5,NA,TRBV29-1,TGCAGCGTGAGCATGAATCAGCCCCAGCATTTT,CSVSMNQPQHF
15,NA,TRBJ1-1,NA,TRBV5-1,TGCGCCAGCAGCTTGGCCCTGGGCAGAAACACTGAAGCTTTCTTT,CASSLALGRNTEAFF
14,NA,TRBJ1-4,NA,TRBV3-1/TRBV3-2,TGTGCCAGCAGCCAAGGCGTAGCTAATGAAAAACTGTTTTTT,CASSQGVANEKLFF
13,TRBD1,TRBJ1-2,NA,TRBV3-1/TRBV3-2,TGTGCCAGCAGCCAAGACAGGGGGCACGGCTACACCTTC,CASSQDRGHGYTF
16,NA,TRBJ1-1,NA,TRBV5-1,TGCGCCAGCAGCTTGGGCGGGGGCGGATTTGGGACTGAAGCTTTCTTT,CASSLGGGGFGTEAFF
13,NA,TRBJ1-2,NA,TRBV15,TGTGCCACCAGCAGAGTTGGAGGCTATGGCTACACCTTC,CATSRVGGYGYTF
16,TRBD2,TRBJ2-2,NA,TRBV6-5,TGTGCCAGCAGTTTGATAGCGGGACCGAACACCGGGGAGCTGTTTTTT,CASSLIAGPNTGELFF
13,NA,TRBJ2-5,NA,TRBV7-9,TGTGCCAGCAGCGATCTAGCAGTAGAGACCCAGTACTTC,CASSDLAVETQYF
13,NA,TRBJ1-2,NA,TRBV6-1,TGTGCCAGCAGTGAAAAGCAGGACTATGGCTACACCTTC,CASSEKQDYGYTF
14,TRBD1,TRBJ1-2,once,TRBV3-1/TRBV3-2,TGTGCCGCCTCCCAGGACAGGGGACACTATGGCTACACCTTC,CAASQDRGHYGYTF
14,TRBD1,TRBJ1-1,NA,TRBV12-5,TGTGCTAGTGGTTTTCCGACAGGGGGAACTGAAGCTTTCTTT,CASGFPTGGTEAFF
16,TRBD1,TRBJ2-2,NA,TRBV9,TGTGCCAGCAGCGTGGGACAGGGGGCGGCCACCGGGGAGCTGTTTTTT,CASSVGQGAATGELFF
16,TRBD2,TRBJ2-7,NA,TRBV11-2,TGTGCCAGCAGCCGGGCACCGGGACTAACGTTGGGCGAGCAGTACTTC,CASSRAPGLTLGEQYF
14,TRBD1,TRBJ2-1,NA,TRBV6-5,TGTGCCACCTCGCCGGGACAGCTGTCCAATGAGCAGTTCTTC,CATSPGQLSNEQFF
11,NA,TRBJ2-7,NA,TRBV13,TGTGCCAGCAGCTCCAGGGGAGAGCAGTACTTC,CASSSRGEQYF
13,NA,TRBJ1-5,NA,TRBV11-2,TGTGCCAGCAGCTCCAGGGTAGGTCAGCCCCAGCATTTT,CASSSRVGQPQHF
15,TRBD1,TRBJ1-4,NA,TRBV5-1,TGCGCCAGCAGCTTTGGAGGACAGGGCGCTGAAAAACTGTTTTTT,CASSFGGQGAEKLFF
11,NA,TRBJ2-1,NA,TRBV19,TGTGCCAGTAGTCTAACGTCTGAGCAGTTCTTC,CASSLTSEQFF
13,NA,TRBJ2-7,once,TRBV5-4,TGTGCCAGCAGCTTGGGACCGGGGGAAGAGCAGTACTTC,CASSLGPGEEQYF
16,TRBD1,TRBJ1-4,NA,TRBV7-9,TGTGCCAGCAGCCCTGGACAGGGGCCAACTAATGAAAAACTGTTTTTT,CASSPGQGPTNEKLFF
15,NA,TRBJ2-3,once,TRBV6-2/TRBV6-3,TGTGCCAGCAGTGACGGGTCGGCCGGCGGAGATACGCAGTATTTT,CASSDGSAGGDTQYF
16,TRBD1,TRBJ2-7,NA,TRBV10-3,TGTGCCATCAGTGAGTGGGGACAGGGGAATTCCTACGAGCAGTACTTC,CAISEWGQGNSYEQYF
16,NA,TRBJ1-2,NA,TRBV6-5,TGTGCCAGCAGTTCCCCGGGACACCTAGCTAACTATGGCTACACCTTC,CASSSPGHLANYGYTF
14,NA,TRBJ2-3,NA,TRBV3-1/TRBV3-2,TGTGCCAGCAGCTTCGGGATACGCGGTGATACGCAGTATTTT,CASSFGIRGDTQYF
13,NA,TRBJ2-7,NA,TRBV6-2/TRBV6-3,TGTGCCAGCAGCCCACGGACAGCCTACGAGCAGTACTTC,CASSPRTAYEQYF
15,NA,TRBJ2-7,NA,TRBV5-4,TGTGCCAGCAGCTTACCCGGACGGGGAGTGGACGAGCAGTACTTC,CASSLPGRGVDEQYF
13,NA,TRBJ2-5,few,TRBV11-2,TGTGCCAGCAGCTTAGACAGATGGGAGACCCAGTACTTC,CASSLDRWETQYF
14,NA,TRBJ2-7,NA,TRBV29-1,TGCAGCGTTGAAGTTAGGGACTCGAGCTACGAGCAGTACTTC,CSVEVRDSSYEQYF
21,NA,TRBJ2-6,NA,TRBV19,TGTGCCAGTAGTATAGACTGGCCAGGAGGGTGGATTAGCTCTGGGGCCAACGTCCTGACTTTC,CASSIDWPGGWISSGANVLTF
15,TRBD1,TRBJ1-1,NA,TRBV5-1,TGCGCCAGCAGCTTCAGGACAGGGGCGGGCACTGAAGCTTTCTTT,CASSFRTGAGTEAFF
16,NA,TRBJ2-3,NA,TRBV3-1/TRBV3-2,TGTGCCAGCAGCCAACTCCAGGCGGGGCCCACAGATACGCAGTATTTT,CASSQLQAGPTDTQYF
16,TRBD2,TRBJ2-5,few,TRBV27,TGTGCCAGCAGTTTTTGGAGCGGGGGGTCCCAAGAGACCCAGTACTTC,CASSFWSGGSQETQYF
14,TRBD1,TRBJ2-3,NA,TRBV29-1,TGCAGCGTTATAGGACAGGGAGGCACAGATACGCAGTATTTT,CSVIGQGGTDTQYF
14,NA,TRBJ1-1,once,TRBV2,TGTGCCAGCAGTGAAGCGACGGACAGTGCTGAAGCTTTCTTT,CASSEATDSAEAFF
14,TRBD1,TRBJ2-2,once,TRBV2,TGTGCCAGCCAGACAGGGTCGCGCACCGGGGAGCTGTTTTTT,CASQTGSRTGELFF
14,NA,TRBJ2-7,NA,TRBV5-6,TGTGCCAGCAGCTTGGTACAGGGGAGGTACGAGCAGTACTTC,CASSLVQGRYEQYF
15,NA,TRBJ2-1,NA,TRBV4-1,TGCGCCAGCAGCCAAGAAACCGGGACCTACAATGAGCAGTTCTTC,CASSQETGTYNEQFF
15,NA,TRBJ1-2,NA,TRBV30,TGTGCCTGGAGTGTGCCACAGATGCTTAACTATGGCTACACCTTC,CAWSVPQMLNYGYTF
16,NA,TRBJ1-2,NA,TRBV3-1/TRBV3-2,TGTGCCAGCAGCCAAGAAGTCGGGAACGCTAACTATGGCTACACCTTC,CASSQEVGNANYGYTF
15,NA,TRBJ1-1,NA,TRBV5-1,TGCGCCAGCAGCTTGGCCGCAGGGGCATCCACTGAAGCTTTCTTT,CASSLAAGASTEAFF
16,TRBD1,TRBJ2-6,NA,TRBV7-2,TGTGCCAGCAGCTTAGAGGGGGCCCGGAGAGGTCACCCCCTGACTTTC,CASSLEGARRGHPLTF